A single sample is the source of the 2 T cell receptor beta chains below, sequenced in a study of T cell responses to AZD1222 COVID-19 vaccine. The data were produced by immunoSEQ multiplex PCR, yet TCRdb's version contains in-frame clones alone and is incomplete. The table includes more than 85,000 clones, around nine tenths detected once. Sequences were derived from peripheral blood, sampled on day 0 of AZD1222 vaccination. The receptors come from an adult in good health.

The genes are TRBV7-6 and TRBJ2-7; D uncertain. The germline V and J ends were trimmed by 5 bases and 4 bases, with 12 bases remaining between them. From germline, CDR1 is SGHVS and CDR2 FNYEAQ. CDR3 length: 13 residues. DNA of the CDR3: TGTGCCAGCAGCGTCCGACACGGATACGAGCAGTACTTC. This translates into CASSVRHGYEQYF.

The CDR3 region has the DNA TGTGCCAGCAGCTTATCAAATCCCTTGGGTGCTGAAGCTTTCTTT. Protein sequence: CASSLSNPLGAEAFF. The chain uses TRBV11-3 and TRBJ1-1; D is ambiguous. Germline V gene lookup returns CDR1 SGHNT and CDR2 YENEEA. This CDR3 comprises 15 residues. With 2 bases removed from V and 6 bases from J, the gap between germline ends came to 16 bases.